A single sample gave rise to the 21 T cell receptor beta chains below, sequenced in a study of shared clonotypes between healthy human individuals. This table comes from immunoSEQ multiplex PCR, and its TCRdb copy is limited to in-frame clones, with some not included. The profile shows approximately 1,000,000 clones, approximately 78% of them singletons. Sequencing was carried out using memory CD4+ T cells from PBMCs. Indicated subset: CD45RA-negative fraction. The receptors were sampled from a man between 18 and 29 years old in good health. Some clones in this sample may be carry-over from other donors' samples.

This clone was found a few times. The chain combines TRBV10-3 with TRBJ1-2; D is unresolved. Germline CDR1 ENHRY, CDR2 SYGVKD. With 5 bases removed from V and 4 bases from J, the gap between germline ends came to 17 bases. CDR3 length equals 15 residues. The DNA for the CDR3 is TGTGCCATCAGTACCCTCGGATCTCGGGGCTATGGCTACACCTTC. Protein sequence: CAISTLGSRGYGYTF.

This clone turned up a few times. V usage is TRBV5-1 and J usage is TRBJ2-1; possible D gene TRBD2, 5 bases. This CDR3 is 14 amino acids long. CDR1 is SGHRS, CDR2 YFSETQ, per germline. V was cut by 5 bases and J by 3 bases, with 12 bases left in between. CDR3 in DNA: TGCGCCAGCAGAGAGGGAAACAACTACAATGAGCAGTTCTTC. This codes for CASREGNNYNEQFF. The variable domain in full, completed from reference TRBV5-1 and TRBJ2-1, reads KAGVTQTPRYLIKTRGQQVTLSCSPISGHRSVSWYQQTPGQGLQFLFEYFSETQRNKGNFPGRFSGRQFSNSRSEMNVSTLELGDSALYLCASREGNNYNEQFFGPGTRLTVL.

The genes are TRBV15 and TRBJ2-1; 8 nucleotides line up with TRBD2. The CDR3 contains 16 residues. J gave up 4 bases and V 1 base, and 6 bases lay outside the gene matches. The germline gives CDR1 LNHNV, CDR2 YYDKDF (reference sequence). The CDR3 sequence: CATSRVGLAGYNEQFF. The CDR3 DNA sequence: TGTGCCACCAGCAGAGTAGGGCTAGCGGGTTACAATGAGCAGTTCTTC.

This clone has just one count. The rearrangement links TRBV10-3 to TRBJ2-5, with D perhaps given as TRBD1 or TRBD2 (5 bases each). Trimming removed 3 bases at V and 2 bases at J, with 13 bases between. CDR3 length equals 15 residues. Germline assignment: CDR1 ENHRY and CDR2 SYGVKD. This CDR3 reads CAISEARGVQETQYF. CDR3 nucleotides: TGTGCCATCAGTGAAGCCCGAGGGGTGCAAGAGACCCAGTACTTC.

This clone was counted between two and nine times. This chain joins TRBV10-3 and TRBJ2-7; D may be TRBD1 or TRBD2 (6 bases each). Looked up from germline, CDR1 is ENHRY and CDR2 is SYGVKD. With 0 bases removed from V and 5 bases from J, the gap between germline ends came to 14 bases. The CDR3 has 15 residues. The chain's CDR3 is CAISESELGGHEQYF. The CDR3 DNA follows: TGTGCCATCAGTGAGTCGGAGCTGGGGGGCCACGAGCAGTACTTC.

This clone was seen at least ten times. The chain joins TRBV28 to TRBJ1-5; 8 bases match TRBD1. V was clipped by 2 bases and J by 7 bases; unmatched bases: 10. Germline loops: CDR1 MDHEN, CDR2 SYDVKM. There are 16 residues in the CDR3. For the CDR3, the DNA is TGTGCCAGCAGTTTAATTTTGGACAGGGTCTGGCAGCCCCAGCATTTT. It is translated as CASSLILDRVWQPQHF.

The chain recombines TRBV27 with TRBJ2-1, with 7 bases lining up with TRBD2. Germline values: CDR1 MNHEY, CDR2 SMNVEV (reference sequence). This CDR3 is built from 15 residues. The V segment lost 2 bases and the J segment 5 bases; nucleotides outside the gene matches: 6. The CDR3 sequence is CASSLISSGNNEQFF. The DNA for the CDR3 is TGTGCCAGCAGTTTAATCTCAAGCGGGAACAATGAGCAGTTCTTC.

This rearrangement joins TRBV5-1 to TRBJ1-5; D may be TRBD1 (5 bases). V dropped 0 bases and J dropped 5 bases, with 12 bases sitting between them. The CDR3 spans 15 residues. Germline loops: CDR1 SGHRS, CDR2 YFSETQ. CDR3 region: CASSLVPGRDQPQHF. In DNA form, the CDR3 reads TGCGCCAGCAGCTTGGTTCCAGGGAGGGATCAGCCCCAGCATTTT. Full variable domain (missing parts from reference TRBV5-1 and TRBJ1-5): KAGVTQTPRYLIKTRGQQVTLSCSPISGHRSVSWYQQTPGQGLQFLFEYFSETQRNKGNFPGRFSGRQFSNSRSEMNVSTLELGDSALYLCASSLVPGRDQPQHFGDGTRLSIL.

This clone was recorded only once. V usage is TRBV5-4 and J usage is TRBJ2-7; 7 nucleotides align to TRBD2. The germline V gene has CDR1 SGHNT and CDR2 YYREEE (reference sequence). The V and J ends lost 3 bases and 2 bases, in that order; junction bases with no gene match: 8. The CDR3 spans 15 residues. CDR3 in amino acids: CASSSPSAGPYEQYF. The CDR3 bases are TGTGCCAGCAGCTCCCCCTCAGCGGGACCCTACGAGCAGTACTTC.

The V and J genes are TRBV5-5 and TRBJ2-2, with 7 bases aligning to TRBD2. The V gene end was trimmed by 3 bases and the J gene end by 4 bases; junction bases not matched to a gene: 6. The CDR3 has 15 amino acids. Germline V lookup: CDR1 SGHKS, CDR2 YYEKEE (reference sequence). The CDR3 DNA reads as TGTGCCAGCAGCTCTGCGGGAGTATTCACCGGGGAGCTGTTTTTT. This translates into CASSSAGVFTGELFF.

As regards this clone: A junction boundary mismatches the germline segment, possibly from a read error. The chain carries TRBV9 and TRBJ2-1; D is possibly TRBD1 or TRBD2 (6 bases each). Germline V CDR1 and CDR2: SGDLS, YYNGEE. The CDR3 consists of 12 residues. Here the CDR3 reads CASSVVGGPGVF. The CDR3 DNA is TGTGCCAGCAGCGTAGTTGGGGGGCCCGGGGTCTTC.

This clone appeared once. The identical CDR3 is also encoded by other nucleotide sequences in the sample. The V call is TRBV4-1, the J call TRBJ2-7; TRBD1 matches 7 bases. The CDR3 runs 15 residues. J was trimmed by 2 bases and V by 3 bases; bases with no gene match: 7. From germline, CDR1 is MGHRA and CDR2 YSYEKL. The CDR3 spells CASSQSGTAAYEQYF. The CDR3 DNA follows: TGCGCCAGCAGCCAGTCCGGGACAGCTGCCTACGAGCAGTACTTC.

The V gene is TRBV6-5, the J gene TRBJ2-2, with D tentatively TRBD2 (6 bases). The CDR3 has 14 amino acids. Trimming pared 6 bases from V and 8 bases from J, leaving 16 bases between. Germline values: CDR1 MNHEY, CDR2 SVGAGI. The CDR3: CASRSWGERGELFF. DNA of the CDR3: TGTGCCAGCAGGTCGTGGGGGGAGCGGGGGGAGCTGTTTTTT.

This chain connects TRBV6-1 to TRBJ2-7; TRBD1 is a possible D gene (6 bases). Per the germline V gene, CDR1 is MNHNS and CDR2 is SASEGT. This CDR3 comprises 12 residues. Trimming shortened V by 6 bases and J by 3 bases, and 9 bases separated the two germline ends. In DNA form, the CDR3 reads TGTGCCAGCAGAGTACAGGGCTACGAGCAGTACTTC. This sequence encodes CASRVQGYEQYF.

The rearrangement joins TRBV6-6 to TRBJ2-1; maybe TRBD2 (6 bases). The V and J ends lost 9 bases and 9 bases respectively, with 27 bases between them. Germline V gives CDR1 MNHNY, CDR2 SVGAGI (reference sequence). The length of the CDR3 is 16 residues. CDR3 sequence (DNA): TGTGCCAGTTTACCGTTCCTAGCGACCGTTCAGGGTGAGCAGTTCTTC. Encoded protein: CASLPFLATVQGEQFF.

This clone was found once. The rearrangement links TRBV28 to TRBJ2-3; D gene unclear. The germline gives CDR1 MDHEN, CDR2 SYDVKM. The CDR3 is 14 amino acids. Trimming shortened V by 8 bases and J by 0 bases, and 12 bases separated the two germline ends. CDR3 DNA sequence: TGTGCCAGCGGTTACAGTTTAAGCACAGATACGCAGTATTTT. Its protein product is CASGYSLSTDTQYF.

The chain recombines TRBV9 with TRBJ1-3; possibly TRBD1 for D (5 bases). Trimming stripped 5 bases from V and 3 bases from J, with 18 bases between. CDR3 size: 16 residues. Germline CDR1 reads SGDLS; CDR2 reads YYNGEE. The CDR3 sequence: CASSTGTSAGGNTIYF. Here the CDR3 DNA reads TGTGCCAGCAGTACTGGGACGTCGGCGGGTGGAAACACCATATATTTT. The complete variable domain, with remaining parts taken from reference TRBV9 and TRBJ1-3, reads DSGVTQTPKHLITATGQRVTLRCSPRSGDLSVYWYQQSLDQGLQFLIQYYNGEERAKGNILERFSAQQFPDLHSELNLSSLELGDSALYFCASSTGTSAGGNTIYFGEGSWLTVV.

V is TRBV2 and J is TRBJ2-7; perhaps TRBD2 as D (6 bases). CDR3 length: 14 amino acids. Germline loops: CDR1 SNHLY, CDR2 FYNNEI. V lost 6 bases and J lost 7, with 19 bases in between. The DNA of the CDR3 is TGTGCCAGCAGCGTTACTAGCTCCCTTCGTGAGCAGTACTTC. Translated: CASSVTSSLREQYF. The whole variable domain, filled in from reference TRBV2 and TRBJ2-7, reads EPEVTQTPSHQVTQMGQEVILRCVPISNHLYFYWYRQILGQKVEFLVSFYNNEISEKSEIFDDQFSVERPDGSNFTLKIRSTKLEDSAMYFCASSVTSSLREQYFGPGTRLTVT.

The chain employs TRBV7-2 and TRBJ1-3; 8 bases align to TRBD1. Trimming cost V 5 bases and J 0 bases; bases outside gene matches: 12. The germline gives CDR1 SGHTA, CDR2 FQGNSA. The CDR3 has 18 residues. Written as DNA, the CDR3 is TGTGCCAGCAGCCAGGACAGGGCCGGCTGGAGCTCTGGAAACACCATATATTTT. Translated: CASSQDRAGWSSGNTIYF. Variable domain in full (rest from reference TRBV7-2 and TRBJ1-3): GAGVSQSPSNKVTEKGKDVELRCDPISGHTALYWYRQSLGQGLEFLIYFQGNSAPDKSGLPSDRFSAERTGGSVSTLTIQRTQQEDSAVYLCASSQDRAGWSSGNTIYFGEGSWLTVV.

The V gene is TRBV9, the J gene TRBJ1-2; no clear D gene. Looked up from germline, CDR1 is SGDLS and CDR2 is YYNGEE. The V gene lost 6 bases and the J gene lost 3 bases, with 15 bases spanning the gap. CDR3 length: 14 residues. CDR3 DNA sequence: TGTGCCAGCACCGACGGGGTTTCTTACTATGGCTACACCTTC. Translation: CASTDGVSYYGYTF.

This chain joins TRBV5-1 and TRBJ2-1; D not certain. CDR3 size: 15 residues. Germline V CDR1 and CDR2: SGHRS, YFSETQ. Trimming left V 2 bases short and J 1 base short, with 10 bases between. The CDR3 reads CASSFSSSSYNEQFF. As DNA, the CDR3 is TGCGCCAGCAGCTTTTCCTCATCGTCCTACAATGAGCAGTTCTTC.